A selection of T cell receptor beta chains follows, all from one sample in a study of post-analysis software for immune sequencing data. TCRdb used MiXCR to reprocess the PCR reads, holding one entry per CDR3 protein. In the table there are 600,000 to 700,000 distinct CDR3 sequences, around 60% of which are singletons. Sequenced: blood. The receptor set was obtained from a girl aged 2-10 years with multiple sclerosis. CDR3s include the opening cysteine and the closing phenylalanine or tryptophan. A D gene is named only where the DNA matches it firmly. Where a row states a size, it is once, few, many or the class of an expanded clone; other rows omit it.

j_gene,d_gene,v_gene,abundance,len,CDR3aa,CDR3nt
TRBJ1-6,NA,TRBV6-5,NA,13,CASRGVANSPLHF,TGTGCCAGCAGAGGGGTAGCTAATTCACCCCTCCACTTT
TRBJ2-1,NA,TRBV7-2,NA,13,CASSLRHRNEQFF,TGTGCCAGCAGCTTAAGGCACCGAAATGAGCAGTTCTTC
TRBJ2-5,TRBD2,TRBV3-1,few,16,CASSQELAGPQETQYF,TGTGCCAGCAGCCAAGAACTAGCGGGGCCACAAGAGACCCAGTACTTC
TRBJ2-5,NA,TRBV5-5,few,15,CASSLAERGRETQYF,TGTGCCAGCAGCTTGGCCGAAAGGGGGAGGGAGACCCAGTACTTC
TRBJ2-3,NA,TRBV7-9,NA,13,CASSLVRPDTQYF,TGTGCCAGCAGCTTAGTTAGGCCAGATACGCAGTATTTT
TRBJ2-1,TRBD2,TRBV6-1,once,14,CASSLGTSASVQFF,TGTGCCAGCAGCCTCGGGACTAGCGCGAGTGTGCAGTTCTTC
TRBJ2-7,NA,TRBV11-2,NA,15,CASSGVKGASHEQYF,TGTGCCAGCAGCGGGGTGAAAGGGGCCTCTCACGAGCAGTACTTC
TRBJ2-6,TRBD1,TRBV10-3,NA,18,CAISQGQGSSSGANVLTF,TGTGCCATCAGCCAGGGACAGGGTTCTTCCTCTGGGGCCAACGTCCTGACTTTC
TRBJ2-3,TRBD1,TRBV6-4,NA,15,CASSDSLSGGDTQYF,TGTGCCAGCAGTGACTCTCTGTCAGGGGGAGATACGCAGTATTTT
TRBJ1-5,NA,TRBV3-1,NA,15,CASSQDLKVGQPQHF,TGTGCCAGCAGCCAAGACCTCAAAGTTGGACAGCCCCAGCATTTT
TRBJ2-1,NA,TRBV29-1,few,13,CSVASPAPNEQFF,TGCAGCGTTGCGAGCCCAGCGCCAAATGAGCAGTTCTTC
TRBJ2-1,TRBD2,TRBV4-1,NA,15,CASSQEGGSGNEQFF,TGCGCCAGCAGCCAAGAGGGCGGGAGTGGTAATGAGCAGTTCTTC
TRBJ2-1,NA,TRBV5-6,NA,18,CASSFVGGFDGVYNEQFF,TGTGCCAGCAGCTTTGTCGGGGGCTTCGACGGGGTTTACAATGAGCAGTTCTTC
TRBJ2-7,NA,TRBV12-3/TRBV12-4,NA,13,CASSIRGLYEQYF,TGTGCCAGCAGTATACGGGGCCTCTACGAGCAGTACTTC
TRBJ1-2,NA,TRBV29-1,NA,13,CSVEGRDADGYTF,TGCAGCGTTGAGGGCCGGGATGCGGATGGCTACACCTTC
TRBJ2-7,TRBD1,TRBV29-1,NA,14,CSFKRTGISYEQYF,TGCAGCTTTAAACGGACAGGGATCTCCTACGAGCAGTACTTC
TRBJ2-5,NA,TRBV7-9,NA,12,CASSLMGETQYF,TGTGCCAGCAGTTTGATGGGAGAGACCCAGTACTTC
TRBJ2-3,NA,TRBV10-1,few,15,CASSEGGAGSDTQYF,TGCGCCAGCAGTGAGGGAGGAGCTGGGTCAGATACGCAGTATTTT
TRBJ2-1,NA,TRBV29-1,few,11,CSPRTHNEQFF,TGCAGCCCACGGACCCACAATGAGCAGTTCTTC
TRBJ2-7,NA,TRBV21-1,NA,11,CASSKVQEPYF,TGTGCCAGCAGCAAAGTCCAGGAACCGTACTTC
TRBJ1-1,NA,TRBV20-1,few,16,CSAREVGTSEITEAFF,TGCAGTGCTAGAGAAGTCGGGACCTCTGAGATAACTGAAGCTTTCTTT
TRBJ2-5,NA,TRBV29-1,once,13,CSVARQTKETQYF,TGCAGCGTCGCGAGACAAACCAAAGAGACCCAGTACTTC
TRBJ1-6,TRBD1,TRBV7-2,once,15,CASSLIGQGSSPLHF,TGTGCCAGCAGCTTAATAGGACAGGGGTCCTCACCCCTCCACTTT
TRBJ2-5,TRBD1,TRBV11-2,NA,15,CASSSTGGIEETQYF,TGTGCCAGCAGCTCGACAGGGGGCATTGAGGAGACCCAGTACTTC
TRBJ2-1,TRBD2,TRBV20-1,few,14,CSARPGTISNEQFF,TGCAGTGCTAGACCCGGGACTATCAGCAATGAGCAGTTCTTC
TRBJ2-7,NA,TRBV7-9,NA,13,CASSPLGLDEQYF,TGTGCCAGCAGCCCCCTCGGACTGGACGAGCAGTACTTC
TRBJ2-7,NA,TRBV7-3,NA,10,CAQYYHEQYF,TGTGCCCAATACTACCACGAGCAGTACTTC
TRBJ2-3,NA,TRBV14,NA,17,CASSQVRGRDLTDTQYF,TGTGCCAGCAGCCAAGTCAGAGGCAGGGACCTCACAGATACGCAGTATTTT
TRBJ2-1,NA,TRBV20-1,few,13,CSARRQGRDEQFF,TGCAGTGCTAGACGCCAGGGGCGCGATGAGCAGTTCTTC
TRBJ2-3,NA,TRBV7-6,NA,16,CASSLGTGSAHDTQYF,TGTGCCAGCAGCCTGGGGACTGGATCGGCACACGATACGCAGTATTTT
TRBJ2-5,TRBD2,TRBV7-9,once,16,CASSARGRDYQETQYF,TGTGCCAGCAGCGCCCGGGGAAGGGACTATCAAGAGACCCAGTACTTC
TRBJ2-1,NA,TRBV20-1,NA,16,CSARVNSGPSYNEQFF,TGCAGTGCTAGAGTCAATAGCGGTCCTTCCTACAATGAGCAGTTCTTC
TRBJ2-7,TRBD2,TRBV6-6,NA,12,CASTSGSYEQYF,TGTGCCAGTACTAGCGGCTCCTACGAGCAGTACTTC
TRBJ1-2,TRBD1,TRBV29-1,NA,15,CSVVGRGRYPIGYTF,TGCAGCGTTGTAGGCAGGGGGCGGTATCCTATAGGCTACACCTTC
TRBJ2-6,TRBD1,TRBV9,few,15,CASSGQGSGANVLTF,TGTGCCAGCAGTGGACAGGGTAGTGGGGCCAACGTCCTGACTTTC
TRBJ2-3,NA,TRBV7-2,NA,16,CASSYGPIDNTDTQYF,TGTGCCAGCAGCTATGGACCTATAGACAATACAGATACGCAGTATTTT
TRBJ1-6,NA,TRBV6-5,few,15,CASSDGGQGHSPLHF,TGTGCCAGCAGTGACGGAGGCCAGGGCCATTCACCCCTCCACTTT
TRBJ2-7,NA,TRBV28,NA,13,CAGSPFPLREQYF,TGTGCCGGCAGTCCATTTCCCCTGCGCGAGCAGTACTTC
TRBJ2-7,TRBD2,TRBV2,NA,14,CASKVASGIYEQYF,TGTGCCAGCAAGGTGGCTAGCGGAATCTACGAGCAGTACTTC
TRBJ2-2,TRBD2,TRBV24-1,few,18,CATSDPISGGQNTGELFF,TGTGCCACCAGTGATCCAATTAGCGGGGGGCAAAACACCGGGGAGCTGTTTTTT
TRBJ2-7,NA,TRBV6-5,NA,13,CASSHKTGVEQYF,TGTGCCAGCAGTCACAAAACAGGAGTCGAGCAGTACTTC
TRBJ2-3,NA,TRBV6-6,few,16,CASSYGWLAPTDTQYF,TGTGCCAGCAGTTACGGCTGGCTGGCCCCCACAGATACGCAGTATTTT
TRBJ2-7,TRBD2,TRBV20-1,few,14,CSARELAGGPLQYF,TGCAGTGCTAGAGAACTAGCGGGAGGGCCATTGCAGTACTTC
TRBJ2-1,TRBD1,TRBV5-1,few,15,CASSSTGTGFNEQFF,TGCGCCAGCAGCTCAACCGGGACAGGTTTTAATGAGCAGTTCTTC
TRBJ2-7,TRBD1,TRBV29-1,NA,14,CSVAKALGGHEQYF,TGCAGCGTCGCAAAAGCCCTAGGGGGCCACGAGCAGTACTTC